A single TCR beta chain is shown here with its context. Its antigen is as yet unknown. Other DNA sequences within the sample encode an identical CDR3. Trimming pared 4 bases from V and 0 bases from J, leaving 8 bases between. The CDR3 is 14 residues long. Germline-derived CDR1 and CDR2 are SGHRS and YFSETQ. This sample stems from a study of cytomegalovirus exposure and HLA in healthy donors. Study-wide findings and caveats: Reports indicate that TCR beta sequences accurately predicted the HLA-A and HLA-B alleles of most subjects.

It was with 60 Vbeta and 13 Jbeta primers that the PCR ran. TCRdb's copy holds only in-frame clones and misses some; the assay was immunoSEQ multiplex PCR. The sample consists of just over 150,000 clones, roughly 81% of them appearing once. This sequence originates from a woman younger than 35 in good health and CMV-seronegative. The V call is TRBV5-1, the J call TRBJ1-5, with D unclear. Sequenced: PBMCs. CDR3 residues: CASSPTGSNQPQHF. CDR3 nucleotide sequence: TGCGCCAGCAGCCCAACCGGTAGCAATCAGCCCCAGCATTTT.